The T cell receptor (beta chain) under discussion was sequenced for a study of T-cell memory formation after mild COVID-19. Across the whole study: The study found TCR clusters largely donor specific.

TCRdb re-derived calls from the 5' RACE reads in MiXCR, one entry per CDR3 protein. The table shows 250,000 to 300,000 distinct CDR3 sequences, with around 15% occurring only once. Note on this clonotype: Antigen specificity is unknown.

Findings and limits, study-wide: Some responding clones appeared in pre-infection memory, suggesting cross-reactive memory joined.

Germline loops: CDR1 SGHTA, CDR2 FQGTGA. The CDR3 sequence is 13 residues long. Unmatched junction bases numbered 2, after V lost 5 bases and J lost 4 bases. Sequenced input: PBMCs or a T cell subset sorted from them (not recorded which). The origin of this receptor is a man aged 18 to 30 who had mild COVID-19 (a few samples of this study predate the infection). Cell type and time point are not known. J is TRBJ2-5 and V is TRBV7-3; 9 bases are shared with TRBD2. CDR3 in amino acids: CASSMGLAETQYF. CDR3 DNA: TGTGCCAGCAGCATGGGACTAGCAGAGACCCAGTACTTC.